These T cell receptor beta chains were read from a single sample in a study of blood T cells in healthy people across ages. One entry per CDR3 protein results from TCRdb running MiXCR on the 5' RACE reads. The table has hundreds of thousands of distinct CDR3 sequences, 32% seen once; the top ten hold over 15%. The specimen was blood. All receptors come from a woman aged 80 or older in good health. The CDR3 runs from the conserved cysteine through the conserved F or W. Each record gives: J gene, D gene, clone size, V gene, CDR3 protein, CDR3 DNA. A D gene is named only where the DNA matches it firmly. A row's size may be missing; if present it is once, few, many or a size class.

J gene: TRBJ2-7; D gene: TRBD2; clone size: many; V gene: TRBV20-1; CDR3 protein: CSAATSGTSYEQYF; CDR3 DNA: TGCAGTGCCGCGACTAGCGGGACCTCCTACGAGCAGTACTTC
J gene: TRBJ2-5; D gene: TRBD2; clone size: many; V gene: TRBV28; CDR3 protein: CASSPRTSGRETQYF; CDR3 DNA: TGTGCCAGCAGTCCCCGGACTAGCGGGAGGGAGACCCAGTACTTC
J gene: TRBJ2-7; D gene: -; clone size: many; V gene: TRBV20-1; CDR3 protein: CSAGTSVNEQYF; CDR3 DNA: TGCAGTGCCGGGACATCTGTGAACGAGCAGTACTTC
J gene: TRBJ2-2; D gene: -; clone size: few; V gene: TRBV30; CDR3 protein: CAWRDGRNTGELFF; CDR3 DNA: TGTGCCTGGAGGGACGGACGAAACACCGGGGAGCTGTTTTTT
J gene: TRBJ2-7; D gene: -; clone size: many; V gene: TRBV6-2/TRBV6-3; CDR3 protein: CASSPRGSGKAEQYF; CDR3 DNA: TGTGCCAGCAGTCCACGGGGCTCAGGAAAGGCGGAGCAGTACTTC
J gene: TRBJ2-7; D gene: -; clone size: -; V gene: TRBV7-2; CDR3 protein: CASSTGVFSYEQYF; CDR3 DNA: TGTGCCAGCAGCACCGGGGTTTTCTCCTACGAGCAGTACTTC
J gene: TRBJ2-1; D gene: -; clone size: many; V gene: TRBV9; CDR3 protein: CASTIWGTLVDEQFF; CDR3 DNA: TGTGCCAGCACTATATGGGGGACGCTGGTCGATGAGCAGTTCTTC
J gene: TRBJ1-2; D gene: -; clone size: many; V gene: TRBV20-1; CDR3 protein: CSGTKGAQLYGYTF; CDR3 DNA: TGCAGTGGCACAAAAGGGGCCCAGCTCTATGGCTACACCTTC
J gene: TRBJ2-1; D gene: TRBD1; clone size: -; V gene: TRBV29-1; CDR3 protein: CSVGGQGYNEQFF; CDR3 DNA: TGCAGCGTTGGGGGACAGGGTTACAATGAGCAGTTCTTC
J gene: TRBJ2-1; D gene: -; clone size: many; V gene: TRBV29-1; CDR3 protein: CSAPRENNEQFF; CDR3 DNA: TGCAGCGCGCCGAGGGAGAACAATGAGCAGTTCTTC
J gene: TRBJ2-6; D gene: -; clone size: many; V gene: TRBV20-1; CDR3 protein: CSALELSGANVLTF; CDR3 DNA: TGCAGTGCTCTTGAGCTCTCTGGGGCCAACGTCCTGACTTTC
J gene: TRBJ2-1; D gene: TRBD1; clone size: many; V gene: TRBV11-2; CDR3 protein: CASSHRGDEQFF; CDR3 DNA: TGTGCCAGCAGCCACAGGGGGGATGAGCAGTTCTTC
J gene: TRBJ1-1; D gene: TRBD1; clone size: -; V gene: TRBV9; CDR3 protein: CASPVGTGGVKNTEAFF; CDR3 DNA: TGTGCCAGCCCAGTCGGGACAGGGGGCGTGAAGAACACTGAAGCTTTCTTT
J gene: TRBJ1-4; D gene: -; clone size: -; V gene: TRBV30; CDR3 protein: CAWTPGRNEKLFF; CDR3 DNA: TGTGCCTGGACCCCGGGCAGAAATGAAAAACTGTTTTTT
J gene: TRBJ2-5; D gene: TRBD1; clone size: -; V gene: TRBV5-1; CDR3 protein: CASSGYTGGSEAQYF; CDR3 DNA: TGCGCTAGCAGCGGATACACAGGGGGCAGCGAGGCCCAGTACTTC
J gene: TRBJ2-3; D gene: TRBD1; clone size: -; V gene: TRBV20-1; CDR3 protein: CSARDPGQGDADTQYF; CDR3 DNA: TGCAGTGCTAGAGATCCTGGACAGGGGGACGCAGATACGCAGTATTTT
J gene: TRBJ2-5; D gene: -; clone size: few; V gene: TRBV30; CDR3 protein: CACSREGEETQYF; CDR3 DNA: TGTGCCTGTTCGCGAGAAGGGGAAGAGACCCAGTACTTC
J gene: TRBJ1-2; D gene: -; clone size: -; V gene: TRBV6-2/TRBV6-3; CDR3 protein: CASSYSKREGNYGYTF; CDR3 DNA: TGTGCCAGCAGTTACTCGAAGAGGGAGGGTAACTATGGCTACACCTTC
J gene: TRBJ1-2; D gene: -; clone size: many; V gene: TRBV5-6; CDR3 protein: CASSLGTNGYTF; CDR3 DNA: TGTGCCAGCAGCTTGGGGACAAATGGCTACACCTTC
J gene: TRBJ2-7; D gene: TRBD1; clone size: many; V gene: TRBV7-8; CDR3 protein: CASLGGTYEQYF; CDR3 DNA: TGTGCCAGTCTAGGGGGCACCTACGAGCAGTACTTC
J gene: TRBJ2-7; D gene: TRBD1; clone size: many; V gene: TRBV7-3; CDR3 protein: CASSSFNRDRDHEQYF; CDR3 DNA: TGTGCCAGCAGCTCCTTTAACCGGGACAGGGACCACGAGCAGTACTTC
J gene: TRBJ2-7; D gene: TRBD2; clone size: many; V gene: TRBV11-1; CDR3 protein: CASSLYSGGTYEQYF; CDR3 DNA: TGTGCCAGCAGCTTATATAGCGGGGGGACCTACGAGCAGTACTTC
J gene: TRBJ2-1; D gene: -; clone size: many; V gene: TRBV7-3; CDR3 protein: CASSTHRVQRNEQFF; CDR3 DNA: TGTGCCAGCAGCACCCATAGGGTCCAAAGGAATGAGCAGTTCTTC
J gene: TRBJ2-7; D gene: TRBD2; clone size: many; V gene: TRBV6-2/TRBV6-3; CDR3 protein: CASSYGREHEQYF; CDR3 DNA: TGTGCCAGCAGTTACGGGAGGGAACACGAGCAGTACTTC
J gene: TRBJ2-3; D gene: -; clone size: many; V gene: TRBV5-1; CDR3 protein: CASSPGDGSSTDTQYF; CDR3 DNA: TGCGCCAGCAGCCCTGGGGACGGCTCTAGCACAGATACGCAGTATTTT
J gene: TRBJ2-3; D gene: TRBD1; clone size: few; V gene: TRBV6-2/TRBV6-3; CDR3 protein: CASRGSGQGATDTQYF; CDR3 DNA: TGTGCCAGCAGGGGATCGGGACAGGGGGCCACAGATACGCAGTATTTT
J gene: TRBJ1-1; D gene: -; clone size: -; V gene: TRBV28; CDR3 protein: CASNFDSTTEAFF; CDR3 DNA: TGTGCCAGCAACTTCGACAGCACCACTGAAGCTTTCTTT
J gene: TRBJ2-1; D gene: TRBD2; clone size: -; V gene: TRBV10-3; CDR3 protein: CAIRRDPGGNEQFF; CDR3 DNA: TGCGCCATCAGGAGGGACCCGGGAGGGAATGAGCAGTTCTTC
J gene: TRBJ2-1; D gene: -; clone size: -; V gene: TRBV30; CDR3 protein: CAWADTRGGEQFF; CDR3 DNA: TGTGCCTGGGCTGATACGCGAGGGGGGGAGCAGTTCTTC
J gene: TRBJ1-1; D gene: -; clone size: -; V gene: TRBV7-3; CDR3 protein: CASSLMARGMNTEAFF; CDR3 DNA: TGTGCCAGCAGCTTAATGGCCAGGGGCATGAACACTGAAGCTTTCTTT
J gene: TRBJ1-6; D gene: TRBD1; clone size: -; V gene: TRBV4-2; CDR3 protein: CASQGDGSYNSPLHF; CDR3 DNA: TGTGCCAGTCAGGGGGACGGCTCCTATAATTCACCCCTCCACTTT
J gene: TRBJ2-5; D gene: -; clone size: many; V gene: TRBV3-1; CDR3 protein: CASSQRGETQYF; CDR3 DNA: TGTGCCAGCAGCCAACGCGGCGAGACCCAGTACTTC
J gene: TRBJ2-7; D gene: TRBD1; clone size: many; V gene: TRBV3-1; CDR3 protein: CASSQGAAGGYEQYF; CDR3 DNA: TGTGCCAGCAGCCAAGGGGCGGCAGGGGGCTACGAGCAGTACTTC
J gene: TRBJ2-4; D gene: -; clone size: -; V gene: TRBV4-2; CDR3 protein: CASSPEDGTKNIQYF; CDR3 DNA: TGTGCCAGCAGCCCCGAGGACGGGACCAAAAACATTCAGTACTTC
J gene: TRBJ2-1; D gene: -; clone size: many; V gene: TRBV6-2/TRBV6-3; CDR3 protein: CASSFSHSLESSYNEQFF; CDR3 DNA: TGTGCCAGCAGTTTCTCCCATTCTTTAGAGAGCTCCTACAATGAGCAGTTCTTC
J gene: TRBJ1-3; D gene: -; clone size: -; V gene: TRBV7-6; CDR3 protein: CASSLGAGVGNTIYF; CDR3 DNA: TGTGCCAGCAGCTTAGGGGCAGGGGTCGGAAACACCATATATTTT
J gene: TRBJ2-1; D gene: -; clone size: few; V gene: TRBV6-6; CDR3 protein: CAGSSAPPSEQFF; CDR3 DNA: TGTGCCGGCTCTAGCGCCCCTCCTAGTGAGCAGTTCTTC
J gene: TRBJ2-1; D gene: TRBD2; clone size: -; V gene: TRBV12-3/TRBV12-4; CDR3 protein: CASSETSAYHNEQFF; CDR3 DNA: TGTGCCAGCAGTGAAACTAGCGCATACCACAATGAGCAGTTCTTC
J gene: TRBJ2-7; D gene: -; clone size: many; V gene: TRBV28; CDR3 protein: CASSDLKTGTGTYEQYF; CDR3 DNA: TGTGCCAGCAGCGACTTAAAGACCGGGACCGGGACTTACGAGCAGTACTTC
J gene: TRBJ2-1; D gene: TRBD2; clone size: many; V gene: TRBV10-3; CDR3 protein: CAIRLAGAPYNEQFF; CDR3 DNA: TGTGCCATCCGGTTAGCGGGGGCGCCCTACAATGAGCAGTTCTTC
J gene: TRBJ1-1; D gene: -; clone size: few; V gene: TRBV3-1; CDR3 protein: CASAYSDTEAFF; CDR3 DNA: TGTGCCAGCGCCTATAGTGACACTGAAGCTTTCTTT
J gene: TRBJ1-5; D gene: -; clone size: many; V gene: TRBV7-9; CDR3 protein: CASSFFGAGYSNQPQHF; CDR3 DNA: TGTGCCAGCAGCTTTTTTGGGGCAGGCTATAGCAATCAGCCCCAGCATTTT
J gene: TRBJ2-1; D gene: TRBD2; clone size: many; V gene: TRBV7-3; CDR3 protein: CASSLTTRTSGGPYNEQFF; CDR3 DNA: TGTGCCAGCAGCTTAACGACGCGGACTAGCGGGGGCCCCTACAATGAGCAGTTCTTC
J gene: TRBJ1-2; D gene: -; clone size: -; V gene: TRBV20-1; CDR3 protein: CSARPQGNYGYTF; CDR3 DNA: TGCAGTGCTAGGCCCCAGGGAAACTATGGCTACACCTTC
J gene: TRBJ2-7; D gene: -; clone size: -; V gene: TRBV7-9; CDR3 protein: CATQRQVPYEQYF; CDR3 DNA: TGTGCCACCCAACGGCAGGTTCCCTACGAGCAGTACTTC
J gene: TRBJ2-1; D gene: -; clone size: many; V gene: TRBV28; CDR3 protein: CASSLHPGAANNEQFF; CDR3 DNA: TGTGCCAGCAGTTTACATCCAGGGGCAGCCAACAATGAGCAGTTCTTC
J gene: TRBJ2-5; D gene: -; clone size: -; V gene: TRBV5-1; CDR3 protein: CASSPHSGEQYF; CDR3 DNA: TGCGCCAGCAGCCCCCACTCTGGGGAGCAGTACTTC
J gene: TRBJ1-1; D gene: -; clone size: -; V gene: TRBV30; CDR3 protein: CAWSGQRTEAFF; CDR3 DNA: TGTGCCTGGAGTGGCCAGCGGACCGAAGCTTTCTTT
J gene: TRBJ2-3; D gene: TRBD2; clone size: many; V gene: TRBV5-1; CDR3 protein: CASSLGEGPQYF; CDR3 DNA: TGCGCCAGCAGCCTGGGGGAGGGGCCGCAGTATTTT
J gene: TRBJ1-1; D gene: -; clone size: once; V gene: TRBV7-3; CDR3 protein: CASSSGAGGNTEAFF; CDR3 DNA: TGTGCCAGCAGCTCAGGGGCAGGCGGGAACACTGAAGCTTTCTTT
J gene: TRBJ1-5; D gene: -; clone size: few; V gene: TRBV5-6; CDR3 protein: CASSLRRVNQPQHF; CDR3 DNA: TGTGCCAGCAGCTTGCGCAGGGTCAATCAGCCCCAGCATTTT
J gene: TRBJ2-2; D gene: -; clone size: few; V gene: TRBV6-6; CDR3 protein: CASSYAGAYGTGELFF; CDR3 DNA: TGTGCCAGCAGTTACGCAGGGGCGTATGGAACCGGGGAGCTGTTTTTT
J gene: TRBJ1-4; D gene: -; clone size: few; V gene: TRBV7-2; CDR3 protein: CASREGPGYLDEKLFF; CDR3 DNA: TGTGCCAGCAGGGAAGGACCAGGGTATTTGGATGAAAAACTGTTTTTT
J gene: TRBJ2-1; D gene: -; clone size: many; V gene: TRBV20-1; CDR3 protein: CSARGPKPGFGEQFF; CDR3 DNA: TGCAGTGCTAGGGGTCCCAAGCCGGGCTTTGGGGAGCAGTTCTTC
J gene: TRBJ1-5; D gene: -; clone size: many; V gene: TRBV5-1; CDR3 protein: CASSLDGQPQHF; CDR3 DNA: TGCGCCAGCAGCTTGGACGGCCAGCCCCAGCATTTT
J gene: TRBJ1-1; D gene: TRBD1; clone size: -; V gene: TRBV20-1; CDR3 protein: CSARLPGTAYTEAFF; CDR3 DNA: TGCAGTGCTAGACTCCCCGGGACAGCTTACACTGAAGCTTTCTTT
J gene: TRBJ2-1; D gene: -; clone size: -; V gene: TRBV12-3/TRBV12-4; CDR3 protein: CASSLAEQFF; CDR3 DNA: TGTGCCAGCAGTTTAGCGGAGCAGTTCTTC
J gene: TRBJ1-6; D gene: TRBD1; clone size: -; V gene: TRBV4-3; CDR3 protein: CASSQDGGQGSSYNSPLHF; CDR3 DNA: TGCGCCAGCAGCCAAGATGGGGGACAGGGGAGCTCCTATAATTCACCCCTCCACTTT
J gene: TRBJ2-3; D gene: TRBD1; clone size: many; V gene: TRBV5-4; CDR3 protein: CASTLGTGQHPDTQYF; CDR3 DNA: TGTGCCAGCACCTTAGGGACAGGTCAGCATCCAGATACGCAGTATTTT